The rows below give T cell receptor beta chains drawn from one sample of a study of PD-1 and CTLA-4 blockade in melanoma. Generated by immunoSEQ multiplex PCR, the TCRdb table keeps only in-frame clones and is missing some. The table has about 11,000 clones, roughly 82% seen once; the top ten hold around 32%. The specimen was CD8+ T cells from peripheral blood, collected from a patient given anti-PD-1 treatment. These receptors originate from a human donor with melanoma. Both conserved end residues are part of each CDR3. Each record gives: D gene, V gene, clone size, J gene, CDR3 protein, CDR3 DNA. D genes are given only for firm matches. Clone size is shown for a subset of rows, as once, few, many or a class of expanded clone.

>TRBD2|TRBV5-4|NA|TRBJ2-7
CASSILAGGSYEQYF
TGTGCCAGCAGCATACTAGCGGGGGGATCCTACGAGCAGTACTTC
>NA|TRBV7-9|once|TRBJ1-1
CASSLALGIEAFF
TGTGCCAGCAGCTTAGCGCTGGGGATAGAAGCTTTCTTT
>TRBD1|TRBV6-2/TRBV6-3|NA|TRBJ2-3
CASSSGQGADTQYF
TGTGCCAGCAGTTCGGGACAGGGGGCAGATACGCAGTATTTT
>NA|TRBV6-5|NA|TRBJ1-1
CASSYRDRGEAFF
TGTGCCAGCAGTTACAGGGATCGGGGTGAAGCTTTCTTT
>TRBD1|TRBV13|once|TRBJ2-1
CASSGPGQTLYNEQFF
TGTGCCAGCAGCGGACCGGGACAGACCTTATACAATGAGCAGTTCTTC
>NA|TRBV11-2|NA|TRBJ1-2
CASSLDPGGQAGYTF
TGTGCCAGCAGCTTAGATCCGGGGGGCCAGGCTGGCTACACCTTC
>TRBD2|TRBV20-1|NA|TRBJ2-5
CGWGGETQYF
TGCGGCTGGGGGGGGGAGACCCAGTACTTC
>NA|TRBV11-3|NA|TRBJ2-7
CASSPGDSAPGRYF
TGTGCCAGCAGCCCAGGGGATAGCGCCCCGGGCCGGTACTTC
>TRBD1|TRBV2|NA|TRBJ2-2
CATIDRVNTGELFF
TGTGCCACAATCGACAGGGTAAACACCGGGGAGCTGTTTTTT
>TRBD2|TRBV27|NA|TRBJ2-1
CASSFSRGGKNEQFF
TGTGCCAGCAGTTTTTCGCGGGGGGGTAAAAATGAGCAGTTCTTC
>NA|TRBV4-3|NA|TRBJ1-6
CASSQGTGSWGSPLHF
TGCGCCAGCAGCCAAGGCACGGGATCCTGGGGGTCACCCCTCCACTTT